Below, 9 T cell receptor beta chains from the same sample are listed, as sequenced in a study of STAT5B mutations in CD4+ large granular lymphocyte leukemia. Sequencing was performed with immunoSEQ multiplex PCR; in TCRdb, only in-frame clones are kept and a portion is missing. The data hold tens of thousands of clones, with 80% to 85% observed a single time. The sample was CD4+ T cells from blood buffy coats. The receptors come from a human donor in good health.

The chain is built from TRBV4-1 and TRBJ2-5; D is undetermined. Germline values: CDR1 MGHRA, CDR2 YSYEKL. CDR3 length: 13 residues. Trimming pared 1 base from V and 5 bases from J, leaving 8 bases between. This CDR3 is CASSQGGYETQYF. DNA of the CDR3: TGCGCCAGCAGCCAAGGAGGATATGAGACCCAGTACTTC.

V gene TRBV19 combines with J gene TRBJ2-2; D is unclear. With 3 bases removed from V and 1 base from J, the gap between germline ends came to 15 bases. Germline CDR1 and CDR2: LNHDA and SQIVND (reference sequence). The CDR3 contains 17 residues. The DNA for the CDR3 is TGTGCCAGTAGTATGAAGGCCAGGCAGAAGAACACCGGGGAGCTGTTTTTT. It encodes CASSMKARQKNTGELFF. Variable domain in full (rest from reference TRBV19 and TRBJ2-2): DGGITQSPKYLFRKEGQNVTLSCEQNLNHDAMYWYRQDPGQGLRLIYYSQIVNDFQKGDIAEGYSVSREKKESFPLTVTSAQKNPTAFYLCASSMKARQKNTGELFFGEGSRLTVL.

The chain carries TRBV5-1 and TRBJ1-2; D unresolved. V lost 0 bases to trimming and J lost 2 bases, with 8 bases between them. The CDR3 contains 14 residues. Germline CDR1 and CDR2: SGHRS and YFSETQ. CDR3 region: CASSLVQQNYGYTF. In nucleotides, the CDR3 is TGCGCCAGCAGCTTGGTCCAGCAGAACTATGGCTACACCTTC.

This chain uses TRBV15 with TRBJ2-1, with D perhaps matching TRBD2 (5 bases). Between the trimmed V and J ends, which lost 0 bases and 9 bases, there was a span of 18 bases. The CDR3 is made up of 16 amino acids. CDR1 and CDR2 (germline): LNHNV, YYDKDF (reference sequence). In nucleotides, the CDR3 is TGTGCCACCAGCAGAGATGTGGGAGTTGGCAACAGTGAGCAGTTCTTC. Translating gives CATSRDVGVGNSEQFF.

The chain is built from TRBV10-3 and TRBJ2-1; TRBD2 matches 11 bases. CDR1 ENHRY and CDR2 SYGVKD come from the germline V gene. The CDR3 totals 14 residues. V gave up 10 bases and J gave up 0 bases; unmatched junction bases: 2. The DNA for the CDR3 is TGTGCCACTAGCGGGGGGAGCTCCTACAATGAGCAGTTCTTC. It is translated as CATSGGSSYNEQFF.

CDR3 coding DNA: TGTGCCAGCAGCTCACCTAATAGCGGGGGGGTCCGCACGCAGTATTTT. Translating it yields CASSSPNSGGVRTQYF. The V and J genes are TRBV5-4 and TRBJ2-3, with 11 bases matching TRBD2. CDR1 is SGHNT, CDR2 YYREEE, per germline (reference sequence). The CDR3 contains 16 residues. V shed 3 bases, J shed 9 bases, and the junction held 12 bases outside the gene matches.

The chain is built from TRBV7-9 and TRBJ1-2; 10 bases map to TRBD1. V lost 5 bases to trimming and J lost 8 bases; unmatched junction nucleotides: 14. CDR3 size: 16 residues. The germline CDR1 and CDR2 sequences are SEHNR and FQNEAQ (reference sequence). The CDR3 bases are TGTGCCAGCAGCCCCCAAACGACAGGGGGCCCCGTAGGCTACACCTTC. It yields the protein CASSPQTTGGPVGYTF.

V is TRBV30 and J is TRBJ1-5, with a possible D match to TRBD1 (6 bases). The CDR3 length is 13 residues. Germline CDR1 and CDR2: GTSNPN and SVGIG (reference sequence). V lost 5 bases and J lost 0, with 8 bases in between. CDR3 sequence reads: CAWQGNSNQPQHF. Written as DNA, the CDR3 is TGTGCCTGGCAGGGGAATAGCAATCAGCCCCAGCATTTT.

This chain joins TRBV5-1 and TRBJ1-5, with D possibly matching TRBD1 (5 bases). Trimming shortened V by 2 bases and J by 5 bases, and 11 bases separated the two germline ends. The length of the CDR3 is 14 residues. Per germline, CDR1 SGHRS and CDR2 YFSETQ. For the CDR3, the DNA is TGCGCCAGCAGCTTTCAGGGTGGGGATCAGCCCCAGCATTTT. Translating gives CASSFQGGDQPQHF.